This T cell receptor (beta chain) was found in a study of blood T cell repertoires in COVID-19. Study in general: The United States, Italy and Spain supplied acute and convalescent COVID-19 samples. The cDNA or gDNA used as material had been derived from T cells, B-cell-depleted T cells, or PBMCs.

Original processing notes: Reference gene primer amplification gave nucleated cell count estimates. This table comes from immunoSEQ multiplex PCR, and its TCRdb copy is limited to in-frame clones, with some not included. From that table come the V and J calls and clone size; the DNA was used to work out D and trimming. The table lists under 250,000 clones, less than 85% of them singletons. This clone was picked up one time. V was pared by 0 bases and J by 9 bases, with 9 bases between. CDR3 length equals 13 residues. The V gene's germline CDR1 is MRHNA and CDR2 SNTAGT. This sequence joins TRBV6-4 and TRBJ2-1; a possible D gene is TRBD2 (5 bases). This receptor was identified in a woman in her 70s with acute or convalescent COVID-19. The sequenced sample was peripheral blood. This CDR3 reads CASSDSFAGEQFF. The DNA of the CDR3 is TGTGCCAGCAGTGACTCGTTCGCGGGTGAGCAGTTCTTC.